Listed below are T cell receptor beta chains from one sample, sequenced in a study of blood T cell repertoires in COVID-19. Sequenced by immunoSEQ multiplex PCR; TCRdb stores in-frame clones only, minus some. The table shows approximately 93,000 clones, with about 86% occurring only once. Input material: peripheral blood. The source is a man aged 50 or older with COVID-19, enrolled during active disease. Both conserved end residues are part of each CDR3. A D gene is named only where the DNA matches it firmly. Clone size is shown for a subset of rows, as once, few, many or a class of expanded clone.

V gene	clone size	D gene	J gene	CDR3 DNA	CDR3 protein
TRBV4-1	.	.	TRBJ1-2	TGCGCCAGCAGCCAACCATGGGAGCATGGCTACACCTTC	CASSQPWEHGYTF
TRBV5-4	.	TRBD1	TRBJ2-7	TGTGCCAGCAGCTTGGATAGGACAGGGGCCTCCGAGCAGTACTTC	CASSLDRTGASEQYF
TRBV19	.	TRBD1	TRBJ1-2	TGTGCCAGTAGTATAAACGTAGGGGGCGGCTATGGCTACACCTTC	CASSINVGGGYGYTF
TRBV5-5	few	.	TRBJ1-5	TGTGCCAGCAGCTTTGGGCAGGTGACGAGTAATCAGCCCCAGCATTTT	CASSFGQVTSNQPQHF
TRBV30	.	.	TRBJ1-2	TGTGCCTGGAGTGTCCCGGGGGGCGGCTATGGCTACACCTTC	CAWSVPGGGYGYTF
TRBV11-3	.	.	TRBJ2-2	TGTGCCAGCAGGGGGGGGCCGAACACCGGGGAGCTGTTTTTT	CASRGGPNTGELFF
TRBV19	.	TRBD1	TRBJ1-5	TGTGCCAGTAGTATCGGGGACAGGGTCATTCAGCCCCAGCATTTT	CASSIGDRVIQPQHF
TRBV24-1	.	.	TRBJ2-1	TGTGCCACCAGCCCGGCGGGGCTTTACAATGAGCAGTTCTTC	CATSPAGLYNEQFF
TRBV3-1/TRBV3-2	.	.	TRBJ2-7	TGTGCCAGCTCCAGACGGGGGGCCCATTCCTACGAGCAGTACTTC	CASSRRGAHSYEQYF
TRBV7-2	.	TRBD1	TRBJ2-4	TGTGCCAGCAGCCCCGGGACAGGGGTTGGCAAAAACATTCAGTACTTC	CASSPGTGVGKNIQYF
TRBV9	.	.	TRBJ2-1	TGTGCCAGCAGCTTGTACAGGGATTCCAATGAGCAGTTCTTC	CASSLYRDSNEQFF
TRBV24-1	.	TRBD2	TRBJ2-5	TGTGCCACCAGTGATTTCTCGGCGGGGGGCGGAGAGACCCAGTACTTC	CATSDFSAGGGETQYF
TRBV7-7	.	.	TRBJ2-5	TGTGCTAGCAGCCAGGAACGTGTGGGAGCAGAGACCCAGTACTTC	CASSQERVGAETQYF
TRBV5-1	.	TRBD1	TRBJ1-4	TGCGCCAGCAGCTTGGCCTTACAGGGGGGAATTAATGAAAAACTGTTTTTT	CASSLALQGGINEKLFF
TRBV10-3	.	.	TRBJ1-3	TGTGCCATCAGTGAGTCGTGGGCAGGCCAATCGGCTGGAAACACCATATATTTT	CAISESWAGQSAGNTIYF
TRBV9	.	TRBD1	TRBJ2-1	TGTGCCAGCAGCCCTCGGGGGACAGGGGCCTACAATGAGCAGTTCTTC	CASSPRGTGAYNEQFF
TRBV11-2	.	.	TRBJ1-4	TGTGCCAGCACCGACCCCGGGTTCGGTGAAAAACTGTTTTTT	CASTDPGFGEKLFF
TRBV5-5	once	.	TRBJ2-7	TGTGCCAGCAGCTTGGAGGGCGCCGGAGGCCGCTACGAGCAGTACTTC	CASSLEGAGGRYEQYF
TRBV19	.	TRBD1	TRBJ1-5	TGTGCCAGTAGTATCTCGGGGACAGCCTCGTATAGCAATCAGCCCCAGCATTTT	CASSISGTASYSNQPQHF
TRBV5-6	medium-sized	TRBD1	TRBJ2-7	TGTGCCAGCAGCAAGACAGGGGGCCATGCCACCTACGAGCAGTACTTC	CASSKTGGHATYEQYF
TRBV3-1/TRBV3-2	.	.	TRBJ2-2	TGTGCCAGCAGCCAGATGAGGACCGGGGAGCTGTTTTTT	CASSQMRTGELFF
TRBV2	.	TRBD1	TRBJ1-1	TGTGCCAGCAGGAAGTATACCGGGACAGGGAACACTGAAGCTTTCTTT	CASRKYTGTGNTEAFF
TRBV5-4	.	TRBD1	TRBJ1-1	TGTGCCAGCAGCTCTAACAGGGGGAGGAACACTGAAGCTTTCTTT	CASSSNRGRNTEAFF
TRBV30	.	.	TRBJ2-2	TGTGCCTGGAGTCAGGACAGCGCGAACACCGGGGAGCTGTTTTTT	CAWSQDSANTGELFF
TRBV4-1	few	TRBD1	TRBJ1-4	TGCGCCAGCAGCCAATTCCGGGACAGCCATAATGAAAAACTGTTTTTT	CASSQFRDSHNEKLFF
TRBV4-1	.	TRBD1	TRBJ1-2	TGCGCCAGCAGCCCTGGGACAGGAAACTATGGCTACACCTTC	CASSPGTGNYGYTF
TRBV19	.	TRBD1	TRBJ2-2	TGTGCCAGTAGGAGGGACAGGGGGCCCGGGGAGCTGTTTTTT	CASRRDRGPGELFF
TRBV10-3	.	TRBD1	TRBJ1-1	TGTGCCATCGGTGGGGGACAGGTCACTGAAGCTTTCTTT	CAIGGGQVTEAFF
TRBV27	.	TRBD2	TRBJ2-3	TGTGCCAGCAGTTTAGTTGCGGGGGGGACAGATACGCAGTATTTT	CASSLVAGGTDTQYF
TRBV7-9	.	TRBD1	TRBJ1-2	TGTGCCAGCATCCAGGCAGGGGGCCATGGCTACACCTTC	CASIQAGGHGYTF
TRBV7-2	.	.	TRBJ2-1	TGTGCCAGCAGCCGAGGGATTAATGAGCAGTTCTTC	CASSRGINEQFF
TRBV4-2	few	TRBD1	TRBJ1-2	TGTGCCAGCAGCCAGGACAGGGGGAATGGCTACACCTTC	CASSQDRGNGYTF
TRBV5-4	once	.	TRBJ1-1	TGTGCCAGCAGCGGCGAGGGAACGAACACTGAAGCTTTCTTT	CASSGEGTNTEAFF
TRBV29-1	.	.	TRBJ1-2	TGCAGCGTTGGAGGCCTTCCGGACTATGGCTACACCTTC	CSVGGLPDYGYTF
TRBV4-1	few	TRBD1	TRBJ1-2	TGCGCCAGCAGCCAAGAGGTACAGGGGGCGTTGAGTGGCTACACCTTC	CASSQEVQGALSGYTF
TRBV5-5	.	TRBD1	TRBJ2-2	TGTGCCAGCAGCCAGGGCCGGACAGGCCAAACGGGGACCGGGGAGCTGTTTTTT	CASSQGRTGQTGTGELFF
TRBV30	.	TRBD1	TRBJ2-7	TGTGCCTGGGCGCACCGGCAGGGGGCACGGGAGCAGTACTTC	CAWAHRQGAREQYF
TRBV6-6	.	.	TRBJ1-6	TGTGCCAGCAGTTACATATCAGGGGATAATTCACCCCTCCACTTT	CASSYISGDNSPLHF
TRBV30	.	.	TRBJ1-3	TGTGCCTGGAGGGTCCCGGGGAACACCATATATTTT	CAWRVPGNTIYF
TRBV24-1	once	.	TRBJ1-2	TGTGCCGTTGAAACTCAGGGTGGCTACACCTTC	CAVETQGGYTF
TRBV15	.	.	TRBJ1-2	TGTGCCACCATCCCCGGGGATCGCGATGGCTACACCTTC	CATIPGDRDGYTF
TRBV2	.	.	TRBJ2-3	TGTGCCAGCAGTGAGCAGTATATTAGCACAGATACGCAGTATTTT	CASSEQYISTDTQYF
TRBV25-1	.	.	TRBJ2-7	TGTGCCAGCAGTGAATGGGGGGTACAAGGCAACGAGCAGTACTTC	CASSEWGVQGNEQYF
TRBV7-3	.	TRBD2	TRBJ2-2	TGTGCCAGCAGTGTGGGGACTAGCACCGGGGAGCTGTTTTTT	CASSVGTSTGELFF
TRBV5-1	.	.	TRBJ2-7	TGCGCCAGCAGCTCGGACACAAGCTCCTACGAGCAGTACTTC	CASSSDTSSYEQYF
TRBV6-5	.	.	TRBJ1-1	TGTGCCAGCAGTAGTTTCGGGACTGAAGCTTTCTTT	CASSSFGTEAFF
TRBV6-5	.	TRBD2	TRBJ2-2	TGTGCCACGGGACTAGCGGCGAACACCGGGGAGCTGTTTTTT	CATGLAANTGELFF
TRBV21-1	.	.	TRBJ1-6	TGTGCCAGCAGCAAATGGGGGGGGACGCTGAATTCACCCCTCCACTTT	CASSKWGGTLNSPLHF
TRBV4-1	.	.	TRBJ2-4	TGCGCCAGCAGCAATACAGGCGCTCCCACAGGAAACATTCAGTACTTC	CASSNTGAPTGNIQYF
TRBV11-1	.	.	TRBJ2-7	TGTGCCAGCAGCTTCGGTCAGGTGTACGAGCAGTACTTC	CASSFGQVYEQYF
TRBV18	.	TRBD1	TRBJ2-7	TGTGCCAGCTCAGCCGGGACAGGGGGCTCCTACGAGCAGTACTTC	CASSAGTGGSYEQYF
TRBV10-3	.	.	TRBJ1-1	TGTGCCATCAAGACAGTTGCGAACACTGAAGCTTTCTTT	CAIKTVANTEAFF
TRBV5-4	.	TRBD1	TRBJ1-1	TGTGCCAGCAGCCTGGACAGGGACACTGAAGCTTTCTTT	CASSLDRDTEAFF
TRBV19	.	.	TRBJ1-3	TGTGCCAGTACTTCCCGGGACACCTTCTCTGGAAACACCATATATTTT	CASTSRDTFSGNTIYF
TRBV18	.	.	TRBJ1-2	TGTGCCAGCTCACCCACAGGTGACTATGGCTACACCTTC	CASSPTGDYGYTF